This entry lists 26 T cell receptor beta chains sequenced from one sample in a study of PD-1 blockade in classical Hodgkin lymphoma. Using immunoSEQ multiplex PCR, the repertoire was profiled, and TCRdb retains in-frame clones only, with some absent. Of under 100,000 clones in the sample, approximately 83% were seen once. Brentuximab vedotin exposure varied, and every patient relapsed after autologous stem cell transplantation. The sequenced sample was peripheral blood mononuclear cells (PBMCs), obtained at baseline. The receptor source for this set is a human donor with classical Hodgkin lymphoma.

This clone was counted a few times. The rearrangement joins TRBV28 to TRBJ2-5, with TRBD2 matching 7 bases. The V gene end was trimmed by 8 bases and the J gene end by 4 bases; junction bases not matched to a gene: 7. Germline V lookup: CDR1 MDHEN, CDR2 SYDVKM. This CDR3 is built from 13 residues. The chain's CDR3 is CASSRTRVETQYF. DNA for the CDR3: TGTGCCAGCTCCCGGACTAGGGTAGAGACCCAGTACTTC.

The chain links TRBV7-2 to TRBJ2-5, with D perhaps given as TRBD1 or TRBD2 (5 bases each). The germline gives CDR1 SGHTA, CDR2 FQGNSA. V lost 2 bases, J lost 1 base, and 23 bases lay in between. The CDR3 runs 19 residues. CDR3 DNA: TGTGCCAGCAGCTTAACTTCGGGTTGGGGGTTGGGCACCCAAGAGACCCAGTACTTC. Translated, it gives CASSLTSGWGLGTQETQYF.

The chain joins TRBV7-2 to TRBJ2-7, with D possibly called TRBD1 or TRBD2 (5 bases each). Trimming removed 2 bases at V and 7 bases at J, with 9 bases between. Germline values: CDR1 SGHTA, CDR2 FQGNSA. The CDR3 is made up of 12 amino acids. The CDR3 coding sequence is TGTGCCAGCAGCTTACTGGGGGTAGAGCAGTACTTC. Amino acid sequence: CASSLLGVEQYF.

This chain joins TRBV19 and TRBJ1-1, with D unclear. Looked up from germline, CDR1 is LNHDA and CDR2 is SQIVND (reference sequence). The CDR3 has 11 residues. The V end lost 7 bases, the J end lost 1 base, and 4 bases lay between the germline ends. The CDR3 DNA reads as TGTGCCAGTAAGGGGAACACTGAAGCTTTCTTT. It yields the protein CASKGNTEAFF.

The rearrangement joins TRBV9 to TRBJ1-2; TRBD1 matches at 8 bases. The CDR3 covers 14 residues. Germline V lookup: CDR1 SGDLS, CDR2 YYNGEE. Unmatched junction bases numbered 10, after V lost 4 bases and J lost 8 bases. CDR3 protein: CASSPTGQGKGYTF. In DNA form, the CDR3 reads TGTGCCAGCAGCCCCACTGGACAGGGTAAAGGCTACACCTTC.

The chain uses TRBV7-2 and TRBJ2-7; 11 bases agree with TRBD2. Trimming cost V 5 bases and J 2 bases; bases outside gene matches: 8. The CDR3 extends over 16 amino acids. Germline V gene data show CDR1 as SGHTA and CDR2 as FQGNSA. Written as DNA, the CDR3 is TGTGCCAGCAGCCCACTAGCGGGAGTATCTCCCTACGAGCAGTACTTC. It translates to CASSPLAGVSPYEQYF. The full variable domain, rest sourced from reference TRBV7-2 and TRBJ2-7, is GAGVSQSPSNKVTEKGKDVELRCDPISGHTALYWYRQSLGQGLEFLIYFQGNSAPDKSGLPSDRFSAERTGGSVSTLTIQRTQQEDSAVYLCASSPLAGVSPYEQYFGPGTRLTVT.

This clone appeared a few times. DNA of the CDR3: TGTGCCAGCAGCGTAGGTGGAGACAGGGGGAACACCATATATTTT. Its protein product is CASSVGGDRGNTIYF. This chain joins TRBV9 and TRBJ1-3; 9 nucleotides line up with TRBD1. This CDR3 spans 15 amino acids. V gave up 0 bases and J gave up 7 bases; unmatched junction bases: 5. From germline, CDR1 is SGDLS and CDR2 YYNGEE. Drawing the rest from reference TRBV9 and TRBJ1-3, the complete variable domain is DSGVTQTPKHLITATGQRVTLRCSPRSGDLSVYWYQQSLDQGLQFLIQYYNGEERAKGNILERFSAQQFPDLHSELNLSSLELGDSALYFCASSVGGDRGNTIYFGEGSWLTVV.

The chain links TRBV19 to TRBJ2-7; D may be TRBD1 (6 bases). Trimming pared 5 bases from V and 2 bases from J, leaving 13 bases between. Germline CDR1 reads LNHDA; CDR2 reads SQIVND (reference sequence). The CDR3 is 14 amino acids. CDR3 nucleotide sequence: TGTGCCAGTAGTGTCAGGGGTTCAACCTACGAGCAGTACTTC. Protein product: CASSVRGSTYEQYF.

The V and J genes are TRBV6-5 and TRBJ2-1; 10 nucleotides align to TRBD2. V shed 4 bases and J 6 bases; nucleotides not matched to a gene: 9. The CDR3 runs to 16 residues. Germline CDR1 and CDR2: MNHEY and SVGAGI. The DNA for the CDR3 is TGTGCCAGCAGTTCCCTTACTAGCGGGACCCTCAATGAGCAGTTCTTC. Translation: CASSSLTSGTLNEQFF.

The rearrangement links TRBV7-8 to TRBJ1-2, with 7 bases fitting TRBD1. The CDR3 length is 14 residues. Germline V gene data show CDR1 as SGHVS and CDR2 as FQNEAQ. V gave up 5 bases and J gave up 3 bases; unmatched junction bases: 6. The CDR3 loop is CASSPNDRDYGYTF. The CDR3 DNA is TGTGCCAGCAGCCCTAACGACAGGGACTATGGCTACACCTTC.

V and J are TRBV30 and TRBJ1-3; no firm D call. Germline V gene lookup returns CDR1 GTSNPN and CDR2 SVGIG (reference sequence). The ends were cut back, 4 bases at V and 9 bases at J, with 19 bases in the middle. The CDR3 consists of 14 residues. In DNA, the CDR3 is TGTGCCTGGAACCTCCAACCCACGGGAGGCACCATATATTTT. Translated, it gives CAWNLQPTGGTIYF.

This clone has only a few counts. CDR3 DNA: TGTGCCGCCCGGGACAGTCCCCCCACTGAAGCTTTCTTT. This translates into CAARDSPPTEAFF. The chain has TRBV10-3 and TRBJ1-1; 7 bases line up with TRBD1. The CDR3 loop spans 13 amino acids. Per germline, CDR1 ENHRY and CDR2 SYGVKD. V was pared by 11 bases and J by 4 bases, with 10 bases of the junction left unmatched.

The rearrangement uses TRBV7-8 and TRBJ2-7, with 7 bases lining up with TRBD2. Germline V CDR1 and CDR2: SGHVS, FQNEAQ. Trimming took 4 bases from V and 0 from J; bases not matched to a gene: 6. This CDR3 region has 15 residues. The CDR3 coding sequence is TGTGCCAGCAGCTCCCCGGGAGGCTTCTCCTACGAGCAGTACTTC. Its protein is CASSSPGGFSYEQYF.

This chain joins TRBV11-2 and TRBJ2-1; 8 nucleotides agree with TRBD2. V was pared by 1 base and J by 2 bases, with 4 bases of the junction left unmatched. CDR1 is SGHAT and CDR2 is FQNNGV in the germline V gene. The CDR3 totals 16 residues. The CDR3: CASSLGGSGTYNEQFF. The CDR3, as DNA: TGTGCCAGCAGCTTAGGAGGTAGCGGGACCTACAATGAGCAGTTCTTC.

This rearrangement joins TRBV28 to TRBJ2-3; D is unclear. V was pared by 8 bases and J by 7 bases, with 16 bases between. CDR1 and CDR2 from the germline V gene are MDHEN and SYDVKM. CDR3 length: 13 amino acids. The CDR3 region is CASQATPVHTQYF. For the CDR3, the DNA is TGTGCCAGCCAAGCCACCCCAGTCCATACGCAGTATTTT.

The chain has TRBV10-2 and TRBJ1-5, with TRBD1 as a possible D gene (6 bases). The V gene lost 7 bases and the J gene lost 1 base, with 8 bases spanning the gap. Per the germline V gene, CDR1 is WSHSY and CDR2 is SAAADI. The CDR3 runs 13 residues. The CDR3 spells CASKDSSNQPQHF. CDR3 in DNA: TGCGCCAGCAAGGACAGCAGCAATCAGCCCCAGCATTTT.

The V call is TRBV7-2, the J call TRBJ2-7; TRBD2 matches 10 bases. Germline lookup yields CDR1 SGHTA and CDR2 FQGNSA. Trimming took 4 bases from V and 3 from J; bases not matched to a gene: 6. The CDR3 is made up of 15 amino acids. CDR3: CASSSSSGSYYEQYF. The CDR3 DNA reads TGTGCCAGCAGCTCCTCTAGCGGGAGTTACTACGAGCAGTACTTC.

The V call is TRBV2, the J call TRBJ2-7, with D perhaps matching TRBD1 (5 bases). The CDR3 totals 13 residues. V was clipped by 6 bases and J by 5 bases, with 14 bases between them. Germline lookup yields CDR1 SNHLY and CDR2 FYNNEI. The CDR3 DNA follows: TGTGCCAGCAGAAACAGGAACCGCCACGAGCAGTACTTC. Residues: CASRNRNRHEQYF.

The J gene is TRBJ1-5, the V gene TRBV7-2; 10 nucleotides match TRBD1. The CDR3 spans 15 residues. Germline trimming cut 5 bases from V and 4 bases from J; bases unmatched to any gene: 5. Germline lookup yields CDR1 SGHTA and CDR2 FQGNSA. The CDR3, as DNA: TGTGCCAGCAGCCTTGACAGGGGGCGGAATCAGCCCCAGCATTTT. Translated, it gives CASSLDRGRNQPQHF.

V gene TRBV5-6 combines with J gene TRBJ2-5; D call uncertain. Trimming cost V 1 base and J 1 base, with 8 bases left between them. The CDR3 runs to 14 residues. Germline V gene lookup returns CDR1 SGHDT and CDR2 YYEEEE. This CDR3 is CASSLFSTQETQYF. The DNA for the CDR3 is TGTGCCAGCAGCTTGTTCAGTACCCAAGAGACCCAGTACTTC. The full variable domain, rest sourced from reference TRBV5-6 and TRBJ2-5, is DAGVTQSPTHLIKTRGQQVTLRCSPKSGHDTVSWYQQALGQGPQFIFQYYEEEERQRGNFPDRFSGHQFPNYSSELNVNALLLGDSALYLCASSLFSTQETQYFGPGTRLLVL.

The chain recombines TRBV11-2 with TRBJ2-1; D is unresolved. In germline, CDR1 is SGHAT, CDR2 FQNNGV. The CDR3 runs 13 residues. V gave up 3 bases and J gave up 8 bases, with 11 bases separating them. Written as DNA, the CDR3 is TGTGCCAGCAGCTTCTCTAGTTGGTATGAGCAGTTCTTC. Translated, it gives CASSFSSWYEQFF.

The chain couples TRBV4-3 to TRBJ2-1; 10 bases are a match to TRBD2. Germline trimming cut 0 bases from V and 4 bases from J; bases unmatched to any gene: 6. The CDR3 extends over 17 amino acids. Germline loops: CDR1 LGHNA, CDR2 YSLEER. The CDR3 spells CASSQEASGSLYNEQFF. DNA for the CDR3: TGCGCCAGCAGCCAAGAGGCTAGCGGGAGTTTGTACAATGAGCAGTTCTTC.

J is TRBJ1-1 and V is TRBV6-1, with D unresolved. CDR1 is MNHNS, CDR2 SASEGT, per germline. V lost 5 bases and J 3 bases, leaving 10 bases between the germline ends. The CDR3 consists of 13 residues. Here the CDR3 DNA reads TGTGCCAGCAGTCAAAGACAACACACTGAAGCTTTCTTT. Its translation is CASSQRQHTEAFF.

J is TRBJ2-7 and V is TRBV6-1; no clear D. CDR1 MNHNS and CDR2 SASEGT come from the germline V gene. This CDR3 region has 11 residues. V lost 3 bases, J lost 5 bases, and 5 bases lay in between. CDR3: CASSEWDEQYF. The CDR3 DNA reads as TGTGCCAGCAGTGAGTGGGACGAGCAGTACTTC.

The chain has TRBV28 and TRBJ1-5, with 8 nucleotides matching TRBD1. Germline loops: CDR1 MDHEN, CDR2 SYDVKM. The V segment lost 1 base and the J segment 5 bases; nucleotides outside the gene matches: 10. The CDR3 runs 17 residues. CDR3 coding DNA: TGTGCCAGCAGTTTATCCCTTCCTGGACAGGGAGATCAGCCCCAGCATTTT. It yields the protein CASSLSLPGQGDQPQHF.

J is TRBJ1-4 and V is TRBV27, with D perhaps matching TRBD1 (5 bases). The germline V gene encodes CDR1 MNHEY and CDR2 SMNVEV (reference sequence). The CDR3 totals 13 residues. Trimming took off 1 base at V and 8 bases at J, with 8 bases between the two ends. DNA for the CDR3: TGTGCCAGCAGTTTATGGGGGGACGAAAAACTGTTTTTT. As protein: CASSLWGDEKLFF.